This T cell receptor beta chain emerged from a study of CD8 T cells in ankylosing spondylitis. This CDR3 contains 11 residues. Deletions cut 5 bases from V and 5 bases from J, with 9 bases between. CDR1 and CDR2 (germline): DFQATT, SNEGSKA (reference sequence). General observations from the study: Ankylosing spondylitis blood appeared to carry a characteristic TCR beta motif of several highly homologous variants.

In its sample, this clonotype was seen many times. What it binds is not known. TCRdb reanalysed the 5' RACE reads using MiXCR and keeps one entry per CDR3 protein. The table has about 800,000 distinct CDR3 sequences, about 12% seen once. V usage is TRBV20-1 and J usage is TRBJ2-5, with D unresolved. Specimen: blood, either unsorted or a sorted T cell fraction (not recorded which). This clonotype was sampled from a male donor with ankylosing spondylitis. This CDR3 reads CSAPRGETQYF. The CDR3 DNA is TGCAGTGCTCCTCGAGGCGAGACCCAGTACTTC.